This TCR beta chain is from a study of blood T cell repertoires in COVID-19. Study summary: Material from acute and convalescent COVID-19 was sourced from the United States, Italy and Spain. PBMCs, B-cell-depleted T cells, or T cells provided the cDNA or gDNA that made up the material.

This clone came up a few times. In the source study's methods: Amplification from reference gene primers served as the basis for estimated nucleated cell counts. The data were produced by immunoSEQ multiplex PCR, yet TCRdb's version contains in-frame clones alone and is incomplete. V and J calls and clone size come straight from that table; D and trimming were deduced from the DNA. This sample has 140,000 to 150,000 clones, with about 87% found just once. Trimming removed 11 bases from V and 6 bases from J, with 10 bases in between. The CDR3 consists of 11 residues. The V gene's germline CDR1 is LNHDA and CDR2 SQIVND (reference sequence).

The sequenced sample was peripheral blood. The chain combines TRBV19 with TRBJ2-2, with a possible D match to TRBD2 (5 bases). The sequence was collected from a woman aged 45-65 years with acute or convalescent COVID-19. The CDR3 DNA sequence: TGTGCCTCCAGAGGGCCCGGGGAGCTGTTTTTT. Translation: CASRGPGELFF.